These T cell receptor beta chains were read from a single sample in a study of T-cell memory formation after mild COVID-19. TCRdb itself ran the 5' RACE reads through MiXCR, one entry per CDR3 protein. The profile shows about 260,000 distinct CDR3 sequences, 15% to 20% of them singletons. Sequenced input: PBMCs or a T cell subset sorted from them (not recorded which). All receptors derive from a man younger than 35 who had mild COVID-19 (a few samples of this study predate the infection). Cell type and time point are not known. Each CDR3 is given with its conserved first and last residue. Fields, in order: J gene, D gene, V gene, clone size, CDR3 protein, CDR3 DNA. The D gene is left open where the match is weak. Size is omitted from some rows. Given values are once, few, many or a class for expanded clones.

J: TRBJ2-5; D: .; V: TRBV5-4; size: few; CDR3: CASSLDLGQETQYF; DNA: TGTGCCAGCAGCTTGGACTTAGGGCAAGAGACCCAGTACTTC
J: TRBJ2-1; D: .; V: TRBV5-8; size: .; CDR3: CASSLGGSHNEQFF; DNA: TGTGCCAGCAGCTTGGGCGGGTCGCACAATGAGCAGTTCTTC
J: TRBJ2-5; D: .; V: TRBV12-3/TRBV12-4; size: many; CDR3: CASTFGGPQETQYF; DNA: TGTGCCAGCACTTTCGGGGGGCCCCAAGAGACCCAGTACTTC
J: TRBJ2-3; D: TRBD2; V: TRBV7-8; size: .; CDR3: CASSKPGLAGTDTQYF; DNA: TGTGCCAGCAGCAAGCCGGGACTAGCGGGCACAGATACGCAGTATTTT
J: TRBJ1-5; D: .; V: TRBV20-1; size: .; CDR3: CSARDQGRGGNQPQHF; DNA: TGCAGTGCTAGAGATCAAGGCAGGGGCGGCAATCAGCCCCAGCATTTT
J: TRBJ2-2; D: .; V: TRBV7-9; size: .; CDR3: CASSLDPSRELFF; DNA: TGTGCCAGCAGCCTCGACCCCTCCCGGGAGCTGTTTTTT
J: TRBJ2-1; D: .; V: TRBV20-1; size: .; CDR3: CSATLGGNEQFF; DNA: TGCAGTGCCACTCTAGGGGGCAATGAGCAGTTCTTC
J: TRBJ2-1; D: TRBD1; V: TRBV5-1; size: few; CDR3: CASSLEQRTGRFF; DNA: TGCGCCAGCAGCTTGGAACAAAGGACAGGGCGGTTCTTC
J: TRBJ2-3; D: TRBD2; V: TRBV5-1; size: .; CDR3: CASSLSGLAGGSDTQYF; DNA: TGCGCCAGCAGCTTGTCAGGACTAGCGGGGGGATCAGATACGCAGTATTTT
J: TRBJ1-6; D: .; V: TRBV9; size: .; CDR3: CASSVDPGKDSPLHF; DNA: TGTGCCAGCAGCGTAGATCCAGGGAAAGATTCACCCCTCCACTTT
J: TRBJ1-2; D: .; V: TRBV7-3; size: .; CDR3: CASSLWDGYGYTF; DNA: TGTGCCAGCAGCTTATGGGACGGCTATGGCTACACCTTC
J: TRBJ1-1; D: .; V: TRBV20-1; size: few; CDR3: CSARRGDTEAFF; DNA: TGCAGTGCTCGCAGAGGGGACACTGAAGCTTTCTTT
J: TRBJ2-3; D: .; V: TRBV3-1; size: .; CDR3: CASSQADFGGSTDTQYF; DNA: TGTGCCAGCAGCCAGGCCGATTTTGGGGGGAGCACAGATACGCAGTATTTT
J: TRBJ1-2; D: .; V: TRBV5-1; size: .; CDR3: CASSLENYYGYTF; DNA: TGCGCCAGCAGCTTGGAAAACTACTATGGCTACACCTTC
J: TRBJ2-1; D: .; V: TRBV20-1; size: many; CDR3: CSARDLGSGNEQFF; DNA: TGCAGTGCTAGAGATCTGGGGTCGGGGAATGAGCAGTTCTTC
J: TRBJ1-1; D: .; V: TRBV6-2/TRBV6-3; size: .; CDR3: CASSYSRTEAFF; DNA: TGTGCCAGCAGTTACTCCCGGACTGAAGCTTTCTTT
J: TRBJ2-3; D: .; V: TRBV6-5; size: .; CDR3: CASSHPLPRGHTDTQYF; DNA: TGTGCCAGCAGTCACCCATTACCACGGGGCCACACAGATACGCAGTATTTT
J: TRBJ1-6; D: TRBD1; V: TRBV6-2/TRBV6-3; size: few; CDR3: CASSRGQAFSYNSPLHF; DNA: TGTGCCAGCAGCCGGGGACAGGCGTTCTCCTATAATTCACCCCTCCACTTT
J: TRBJ1-2; D: .; V: TRBV6-6; size: few; CDR3: CASSPGDMFSYTF; DNA: TGTGCCAGCAGTCCCGGGGACATGTTTAGCTACACCTTC
J: TRBJ2-2; D: TRBD2; V: TRBV5-1; size: many; CDR3: CASSHGLAYTGELFF; DNA: TGCGCCAGCAGCCATGGACTAGCTTACACCGGGGAGCTGTTTTTT
J: TRBJ2-2; D: .; V: TRBV29-1; size: few; CDR3: CSVVDSGVPGELFF; DNA: TGCAGCGTTGTAGATTCAGGGGTACCCGGGGAGCTGTTTTTT
J: TRBJ2-2; D: .; V: TRBV12-3/TRBV12-4; size: many; CDR3: CASSPTLGGELFF; DNA: TGTGCCAGCAGCCCCACCCTCGGGGGGGAGCTGTTTTTT
J: TRBJ2-1; D: .; V: TRBV15; size: few; CDR3: CATSRVSGPYNEQFF; DNA: TGTGCCACCAGCAGAGTAAGCGGACCCTACAATGAGCAGTTCTTC
J: TRBJ1-2; D: TRBD1; V: TRBV6-5; size: few; CDR3: CASGDRGRNHGYTF; DNA: TGTGCCAGCGGGGACAGGGGGCGAAATCATGGCTACACCTTC
J: TRBJ1-4; D: TRBD1; V: TRBV3-1; size: .; CDR3: CASSRRDRVDEKLFF; DNA: TGTGCCAGCAGCCGTCGTGACAGGGTGGACGAAAAACTGTTTTTT
J: TRBJ2-3; D: TRBD1; V: TRBV5-1; size: .; CDR3: CASKTATGESDTQYF; DNA: TGCGCCAGCAAAACGGCGACAGGGGAATCAGATACGCAGTATTTT
J: TRBJ2-2; D: .; V: TRBV11-2; size: .; CDR3: CASSLISSGELFF; DNA: TGTGCCAGCAGCTTAATATCATCGGGGGAGCTGTTTTTT
J: TRBJ2-3; D: .; V: TRBV7-6; size: many; CDR3: CASSLGRADTQYF; DNA: TGTGCCAGCAGCTTAGGTAGGGCAGATACGCAGTATTTT
J: TRBJ2-3; D: .; V: TRBV4-1; size: .; CDR3: CASSQGRADTQYF; DNA: TGCGCCAGCAGCCAGGGTCGCGCAGATACGCAGTATTTT
J: TRBJ1-3; D: .; V: TRBV6-6; size: .; CDR3: CASNLQGSGNTIYF; DNA: TGTGCCAGCAACCTACAGGGCTCTGGAAACACCATATATTTT
J: TRBJ1-2; D: .; V: TRBV7-2; size: many; CDR3: CASSQSYGYTF; DNA: TGTGCCAGCAGCCAGAGTTATGGCTACACCTTC
J: TRBJ2-7; D: TRBD2; V: TRBV6-5; size: few; CDR3: CASSQGTTRRHEQYF; DNA: TGTGCCAGCAGTCAAGGGACTACCAGGAGGCACGAGCAGTACTTC
J: TRBJ2-7; D: TRBD1; V: TRBV7-2; size: .; CDR3: CASSPRGQTYEQYF; DNA: TGTGCCAGCAGCCCCCGGGGACAGACCTACGAGCAGTACTTC
J: TRBJ2-7; D: .; V: TRBV2; size: .; CDR3: CASRGSSYEQYF; DNA: TGTGCCAGCAGGGGGAGCTCCTACGAGCAGTACTTC
J: TRBJ1-2; D: TRBD1; V: TRBV5-5; size: .; CDR3: CASSLLNRGDYGYTF; DNA: TGTGCCAGCAGCTTGTTGAACAGGGGTGACTATGGCTACACCTTC
J: TRBJ1-5; D: .; V: TRBV18; size: few; CDR3: CASSPPRRLWPQHF; DNA: TGTGCCAGCTCACCACCGCGACGGTTGTGGCCCCAGCATTTT
J: TRBJ2-3; D: TRBD2; V: TRBV5-1; size: .; CDR3: CASSLLAGATDTQYF; DNA: TGCGCCAGCAGCTTGCTAGCGGGGGCCACAGATACGCAGTATTTT
J: TRBJ2-7; D: TRBD2; V: TRBV7-2; size: few; CDR3: CASSLARGGYEQYF; DNA: TGTGCCAGCAGCTTAGCGCGGGGGGGCTACGAGCAGTACTTC
J: TRBJ2-7; D: TRBD2; V: TRBV20-1; size: .; CDR3: CSAPKSGVSYEQYF; DNA: TGCAGTGCTCCTAAAAGCGGGGTGTCCTACGAGCAGTACTTC
J: TRBJ2-1; D: .; V: TRBV7-9; size: .; CDR3: CASSYKPLSYNEQFF; DNA: TGTGCCAGCAGTTATAAGCCACTCTCCTACAATGAGCAGTTCTTC
J: TRBJ2-5; D: TRBD2; V: TRBV12-3/TRBV12-4; size: .; CDR3: CASSFSGGAEETQYF; DNA: TGTGCCAGCAGTTTCAGCGGGGGGGCAGAAGAGACCCAGTACTTC
J: TRBJ2-5; D: .; V: TRBV19; size: few; CDR3: CASSDQGVETQYF; DNA: TGTGCCAGTAGTGACCAGGGAGTCGAGACCCAGTACTTC
J: TRBJ2-4; D: TRBD1; V: TRBV6-5; size: few; CDR3: CASSYRDSPNIQYF; DNA: TGTGCCAGCAGTTACAGGGACAGCCCAAACATTCAGTACTTC
J: TRBJ1-6; D: .; V: TRBV4-3; size: few; CDR3: CASSQDPRGSNSPLHF; DNA: TGCGCCAGCAGCCAAGATCCCCGGGGCTCCAATTCACCCCTCCACTTT
J: TRBJ2-3; D: TRBD2; V: TRBV7-2; size: few; CDR3: CASSLTVGGAVTDTQYF; DNA: TGTGCCAGCAGCTTAACGGTCGGGGGGGCCGTAACAGATACGCAGTATTTT
J: TRBJ1-5; D: TRBD1; V: TRBV20-1; size: .; CDR3: CSAATGSRSQPQHF; DNA: TGCAGTGCTGCGACAGGGAGCCGAAGTCAGCCCCAGCATTTT
J: TRBJ2-1; D: .; V: TRBV11-3; size: .; CDR3: CASSPSKSGSYNEQFF; DNA: TGTGCCAGCAGCCCGTCCAAATCCGGCTCCTACAATGAGCAGTTCTTC
J: TRBJ1-6; D: .; V: TRBV6-5; size: .; CDR3: CASSYAGEGAYNSPLHF; DNA: TGTGCCAGCAGTTACGCCGGGGAGGGGGCCTATAATTCACCCCTCCACTTT
J: TRBJ1-2; D: .; V: TRBV12-3/TRBV12-4; size: few; CDR3: CASSFLGGGYTF; DNA: TGTGCCAGCAGTTTTTTAGGGGGAGGCTACACCTTC